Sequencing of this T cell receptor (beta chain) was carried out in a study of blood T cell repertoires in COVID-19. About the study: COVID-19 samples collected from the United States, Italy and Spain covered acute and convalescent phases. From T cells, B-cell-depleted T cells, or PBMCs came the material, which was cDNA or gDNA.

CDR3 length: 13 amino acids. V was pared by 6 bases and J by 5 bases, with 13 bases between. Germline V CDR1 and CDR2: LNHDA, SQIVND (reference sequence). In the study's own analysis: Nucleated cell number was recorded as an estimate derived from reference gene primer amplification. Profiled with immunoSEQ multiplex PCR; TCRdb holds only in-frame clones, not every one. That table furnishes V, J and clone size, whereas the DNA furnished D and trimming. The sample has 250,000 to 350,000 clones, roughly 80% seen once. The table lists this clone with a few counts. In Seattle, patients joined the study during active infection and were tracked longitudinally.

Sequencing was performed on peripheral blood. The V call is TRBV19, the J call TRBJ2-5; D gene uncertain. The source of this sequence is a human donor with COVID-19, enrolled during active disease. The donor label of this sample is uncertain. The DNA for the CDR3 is TGTGCCAGTAGGGGCTCTGGGTCGGAGACCCAGTACTTC. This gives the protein CASRGSGSETQYF.